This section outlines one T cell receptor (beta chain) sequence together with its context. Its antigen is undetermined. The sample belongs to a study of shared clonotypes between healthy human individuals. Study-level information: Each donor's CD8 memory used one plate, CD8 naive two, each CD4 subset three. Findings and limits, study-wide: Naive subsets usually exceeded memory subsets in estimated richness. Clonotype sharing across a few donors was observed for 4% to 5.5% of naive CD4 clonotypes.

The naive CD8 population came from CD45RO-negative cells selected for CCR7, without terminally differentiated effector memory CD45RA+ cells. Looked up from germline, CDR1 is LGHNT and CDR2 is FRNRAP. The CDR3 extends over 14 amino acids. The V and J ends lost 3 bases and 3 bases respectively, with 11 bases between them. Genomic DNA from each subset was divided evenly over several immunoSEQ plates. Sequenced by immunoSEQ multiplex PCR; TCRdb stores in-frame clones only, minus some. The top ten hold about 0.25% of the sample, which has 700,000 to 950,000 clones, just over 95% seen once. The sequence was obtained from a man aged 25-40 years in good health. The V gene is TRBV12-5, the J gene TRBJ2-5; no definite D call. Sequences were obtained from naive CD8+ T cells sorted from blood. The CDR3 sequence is CASGLGTSEETQYF. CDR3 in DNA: TGTGCTAGTGGTTTAGGCACCTCGGAAGAGACCCAGTACTTC.